This record concerns one T cell receptor beta chain sequence. This sample is drawn from a study of blood T cell repertoires in COVID-19. The wider study: Sources were T cells, B-cell-depleted T cells, or PBMCs; the material itself was cDNA or gDNA.

The CDR3 is 16 amino acids. J gave up 4 bases and V 3 bases, and 5 bases lay outside the gene matches. CDR1 is PRHDT, CDR2 FYEKMQ, per germline (reference sequence). The repertoire was sequenced with immunoSEQ multiplex PCR; TCRdb's copy has only in-frame clones and lacks some. This table has around 390,000 clones, 87% appearing once. The V and J genes are TRBV13 and TRBJ2-1; TRBD2 matches 11 bases. Input material: PBMCs or T cells enriched from blood (not recorded which). The receptor comes from a woman between 45 and 65 years old who had recovered from COVID-19. The DNA of the CDR3 is TGTGCCAGCAGCTTTTGGGCTAGCGGGGGGTACAATGAGCAGTTCTTC. It translates to CASSFWASGGYNEQFF.